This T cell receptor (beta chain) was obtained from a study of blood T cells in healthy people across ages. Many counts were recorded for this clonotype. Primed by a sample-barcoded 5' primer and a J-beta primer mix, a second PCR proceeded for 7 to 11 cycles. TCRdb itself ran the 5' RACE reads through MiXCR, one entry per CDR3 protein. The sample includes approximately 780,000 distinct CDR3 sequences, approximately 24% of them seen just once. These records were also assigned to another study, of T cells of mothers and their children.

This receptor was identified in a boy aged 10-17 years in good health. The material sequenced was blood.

The DNA of the CDR3 is TGTGCCAGCACCCTAGCGGGGGCCAAAAACATTCAGTACTTC. Amino acid sequence: CASTLAGAKNIQYF. The rearrangement joins TRBV28 to TRBJ2-4, with TRBD2 matching 9 bases. CDR1 is MDHEN, CDR2 SYDVKM, per germline. Unmatched junction bases numbered 2, after V lost 7 bases and J lost 1 base. The CDR3 runs 14 residues. The full variable domain, rest sourced from reference TRBV28 and TRBJ2-4, is DVKVTQSSRYLVKRTGEKVFLECVQDMDHENMFWYRQDPGLGLRLIYFSYDVKMKEKGDIPEGYSVSREKKERFSLILESASTNQTSMYLCASTLAGAKNIQYFGAGTRLSVL.